Given below is one TCR beta chain in context. Its antigen remains unknown. The entry originates in a study of cytomegalovirus exposure and HLA in healthy donors. Study-wide results and limits: Reportedly, cytomegalovirus status was diagnosed with high sensitivity and specificity. Most TCR sequences were seen very rarely across donors, but some public TCRs occurred in many. Cytomegalovirus association was assigned to about 150 TCR beta chains.

J lost 0 bases, V lost 4 bases, and 15 bases had no gene match. This CDR3 contains 21 residues. Per the germline V gene, CDR1 is LGHNA and CDR2 is YNFKEQ. These donors were members of the approximately 110-subject validation cohort, a group separate from the roughly 670-subject first cohort. Libraries were prepared by immunoSEQ multiplex PCR; TCRdb keeps only in-frame clonotypes and omits some of them. The sample lists about 240,000 clones; about 86% were seen once. The receptor was derived from a woman younger than 45 in good health and CMV-seropositive. The sequenced material came from PBMCs. The chain has TRBV4-2 and TRBJ2-1; TRBD2 aligns across 13 bases. CDR3 DNA: TGTGCCAGCAGCCGGGTCACGGGGGGGACTAGCGGGGTTAGCTCCTACAATGAGCAGTTCTTC. It yields the protein CASSRVTGGTSGVSSYNEQFF.